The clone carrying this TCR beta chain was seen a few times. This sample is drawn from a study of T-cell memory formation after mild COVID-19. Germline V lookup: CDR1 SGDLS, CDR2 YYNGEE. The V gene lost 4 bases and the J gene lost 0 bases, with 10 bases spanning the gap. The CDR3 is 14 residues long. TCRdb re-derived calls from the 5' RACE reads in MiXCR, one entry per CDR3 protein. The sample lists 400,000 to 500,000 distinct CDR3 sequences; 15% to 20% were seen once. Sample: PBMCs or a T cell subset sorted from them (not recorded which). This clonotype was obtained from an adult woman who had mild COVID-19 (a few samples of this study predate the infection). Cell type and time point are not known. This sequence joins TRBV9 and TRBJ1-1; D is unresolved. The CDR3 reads CASSPRLLNTEAFF. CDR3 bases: TGTGCCAGCAGCCCCCGGCTGTTGAACACTGAAGCTTTCTTT.